This entry concerns a single TCR beta chain. Its antigen specificity is not known. Base qualities were left out, and no much larger clone turns up one base away. TCRbeta CDR3 regions were amplified from genomic DNA by means of the immunoSEQ Assay, a bias-controlled multiplex PCR. On the authors' methods: Within the assay, amplification of reference gene primers was used to estimate how many nucleated cells each sample contained. To quantify the absolute abundance of each unique TCRbeta CDR3 rearrangement, sequence reads were collapsed and filtered. For each sample, productive Simpson clonality was calculated as the square root of Simpson's diversity index over productive rearrangements. TCRdb re-hosts the immuneACCESS table, in-frame sequences only. Its copies lack some clones; in the studies checked, an unresolved V gene accounts for under half of them, and the cause for the rest is not known. From that table come the V and J calls and clone size; the DNA was used to work out D and trimming. Recorded for this sample are approximately 13,000 clones; 60% to 80% of them occurred a single time. The ten top clones hold more than 5.5% of the sample.

One collaborating source in Seattle enrolled patients while the patients were actively infected and followed the patients over time throughout the course of disease. Each collaborating institution followed its own protocols to collect whole blood in K2EDTA tubes. For TCRbeta analysis, collaborators shipped samples in one of three forms: frozen whole blood, isolated PBMCs, or DNA extracted from either of those sample types. The data were taken from a study of blood T cell repertoires in COVID-19 (dated by TCRdb to 2018 to 2020). About the investigation overall: The collaborator samples originated in the United States, Italy and Spain and spanned the acute and convalescent phases of COVID-19. Samples were obtained from the ongoing ImmuneRACE study (first 160 participants) and from about 1,300 subjects provided by 6 global collaborators. The repertoires were made available in a free public database intended to serve as a resource for research on the immune response to SARS-CoV-2. Deeply sampled blood TCRbeta repertoires from subjects exposed to, actively infected with, or recovered from COVID-19 were included in the dataset. The prospective study material was composed of cDNA or gDNA derived from T cells, B-cell-depleted T cells, or PBMCs. The sample metadata nearly always contained a de-identified subject ID, COVID-19 status, age in years and sex. Where available, HLA class I and class II types were taken from metadata supplied by the sample provider and were not determined by assay-based typing. What the authors observed across the whole study: The amount of clinical and demographic metadata varied by source and participant and was provided uncurated.

Inclusive of the bounding cysteine and phenylalanine, the CDR3 is 11 residues long. Only the CDR3 DNA stays, 33 bases, in frame from base 1. The germline ends are 4 bases apart after V is trimmed by 5 bases and J by 3 bases. CDR1 SNHLY and CDR2 FYNNEI are derived from the germline V gene. Material: peripheral blood. Recombination connected TRBV2 to TRBJ2-5; the D gene is unclear. This TCR was sampled from a man in his 60s with COVID-19, enrolled during active disease. This receptor carries the CDR3 CASSIKETQYF. The DNA sequence reads TGTGCCAGCAGTATAAAAGAGACCCAGTACTTC.